These T cell receptor beta chains were read from a single sample in a study of T cells in Graves' hyperthyroidism and ophthalmopathy. TCRdb called the multiplex PCR reads again in MiXCR, with one record for every CDR3 protein. The repertoire holds 650,000 to 800,000 distinct CDR3 sequences, with about 45% as singletons. The specimen sequenced was peripheral blood or thyroid tissue (not recorded which). All receptors come from an adult man with Graves' disease, either hyperthyroidism or ophthalmopathy (not recorded which). The CDR3 runs from the conserved cysteine through the conserved F or W. The D gene is left open where the match is weak. The size field is filled for only some rows; it gives once, few, many or a size class.

13 | TRBJ2-7 | - | - | TRBV20-1 | CSASSPLNYEQYF | TGCAGTGCTAGTTCTCCCCTCAACTACGAGCAGTACTTC
16 | TRBJ2-5 | TRBD2 | few | TRBV20-1 | CSARRTSGRRGETQYF | TGCAGTGCTAGGAGGACTAGCGGGAGAAGGGGGGAGACCCAGTACTTC
11 | TRBJ2-7 | - | - | TRBV12-3/TRBV12-4 | CASSPGVIQYF | TGTGCCAGCAGCCCCGGGGTCATACAGTACTTC
15 | TRBJ2-7 | - | few | TRBV9 | CASSVAPDGSYEQYF | TGTGCCAGCAGCGTAGCCCCGGACGGCTCCTACGAGCAGTACTTC
15 | TRBJ2-2 | - | - | TRBV5-1 | CASSFFGPNTGELFF | TGCGCCAGCAGCTTCTTCGGGCCGAACACCGGGGAGCTGTTTTTT
17 | TRBJ1-1 | TRBD1 | once | TRBV19 | CASSRLPGQTLNTEAFF | TGTGCCAGTAGTAGACTACCGGGACAGACCCTGAACACTGAAGCTTTCTTT
14 | TRBJ2-5 | TRBD1 | - | TRBV2 | CASSQQGNQETQYF | TGTGCCAGCAGTCAACAGGGGAATCAAGAGACCCAGTACTTC
13 | TRBJ1-1 | - | - | TRBV19 | CASQQREGTEAFF | TGTGCCAGCCAGCAACGGGAGGGCACTGAAGCTTTCTTT
16 | TRBJ2-5 | TRBD1 | - | TRBV24-1 | CATSDLRDSTGEAQYF | TGTGCCACCAGTGATTTGCGGGACAGTACAGGAGAGGCCCAGTACTTC
16 | TRBJ2-5 | TRBD2 | many | TRBV20-1 | CSARASAGGNQETQYF | TGCAGTGCTAGAGCCTCAGCGGGAGGGAACCAAGAGACCCAGTACTTC
14 | TRBJ1-2 | TRBD1 | - | TRBV20-1 | CSAGVGTGNYGYTF | TGCAGTGCCGGCGTCGGGACAGGGAACTATGGCTACACCTTC
15 | TRBJ2-7 | TRBD1 | few | TRBV20-1 | CSASLPGQGAYEQYF | TGCAGTGCCTCCCTTCCGGGACAGGGGGCCTACGAGCAGTACTTC
20 | TRBJ1-3 | - | - | TRBV25-1 | CASSVREFLAGPHSGNTIYF | TGTGCCAGCAGCGTCAGGGAGTTCCTTGCTGGACCTCACTCTGGAAACACCATATATTTT
14 | TRBJ2-7 | TRBD1 | many | TRBV7-9 | CASSPTGARDEQYF | TGTGCCAGCAGCCCGACAGGGGCGCGCGACGAGCAGTACTTC
16 | TRBJ1-6 | TRBD1 | few | TRBV7-2 | CASSLEKGADNSPLHF | TGTGCCAGCAGCTTAGAGAAGGGGGCGGACAATTCACCCCTCCACTTT
16 | TRBJ2-5 | TRBD2 | - | TRBV6-5 | CASSSPGLAEQETQYF | TGTGCCAGCAGTTCACCGGGACTAGCGGAGCAAGAGACCCAGTACTTC
14 | TRBJ2-5 | - | few | TRBV6-6 | CASSYSQAQETQYF | TGTGCCAGCAGTTACTCCCAGGCTCAAGAGACCCAGTACTTC
16 | TRBJ1-5 | TRBD1 | - | TRBV24-1 | CATSPGQGARSQPQHF | TGTGCCACCAGTCCGGGACAGGGGGCGCGAAGTCAGCCCCAGCATTTT
12 | TRBJ1-5 | - | many | TRBV2 | CASSEVVQPQHF | TGTGCCAGCAGTGAAGTAGTTCAGCCCCAGCATTTT